This T cell receptor beta chain came from a study of T and B cells in COVID-19 patients. As for the study in general: Active-infection patients were older, median about 70 years, than recovered patients, median about 36 years.

Per germline, CDR1 MNHEY and CDR2 SVGAGI. The V and J ends lost 9 bases and 3 bases, in that order; junction bases with no gene match: 9. The CDR3 has 14 residues. TRB rearrangements were amplified by multiplex PCR with BIOMED2 TRB-A/B primers. Via MiXCR, TCRdb re-called the multiplex PCR reads, giving one row per CDR3 protein. The profile shows a few thousand distinct CDR3 sequences, 25% to 30% of them singletons. This clonotype is medium-sized by share. Each TRB amplification used roughly 220-550 ng of genomic DNA from blood. The clonotype comes from a human donor with active COVID-19. The chain has TRBV6-5 and TRBJ2-7, with 9 bases fitting TRBD1. The sample was blood. CDR3 sequence reads: CASQPGQGHYEQYF. The DNA of the CDR3 is TGTGCCAGTCAACCGGGACAGGGTCACTACGAGCAGTACTTC.